This T cell receptor beta chain emerged from a study of shared clonotypes between healthy human individuals (dated by TCRdb to 2018 to 2021). Turning to the overall study: The cohort included three men and a couple of women between 18 and 49 years of age. For each donor, CD4 naive and CD4 memory were each run on three plates, CD8 naive on two plates, and CD8 memory on one plate. Blood TCR repertoires of a handful of healthy adults were deeply sequenced to estimate repertoire size and the extent of clonotype sharing between individuals. To increase sequencing depth and limit assay-specific biases, different laboratories used diverse techniques to prepare libraries and sequence TCR repertoires. Each donor's leukapheresis produced roughly between roughly 0.94 and 9.5 billion PBMCs. General findings and caveats noted by the study authors: Sampling was limited to blood, and TCR repertoires in tissue likely differ from TCR repertoires in blood. Larger estimated clonotype richness was generally found for naive subsets than for memory subsets. Because the study included a small number of donors, the genetic and exposure-history diversity represented was limited. Pairwise subsampling led to the expectation that sequencing depth would affect the degree of clonotype sharing among donors. Rarefaction of sorted-subset datasets indicated incomplete sequencing despite the large sequencing depth. Clonotypes shared by all four sorted-subset donors showed higher generation probabilities than non-shared clonotypes. Across several donors, 4.5% to 6.5% of naive CD4, approximately 3.5% of naive CD8, roughly 2.3% of memory CD4, and about 0.44% of memory CD8 clonotypes were shared.

V is trimmed back by 8 bases and J by 8 bases, and the junction contains 6 bases that no gene match accounts for. The CDR3 has 13 amino acids, counting the end cysteine and phenylalanine. CDR3 DNA only is kept here, 39 bases in frame from base 1. The germline V gene encodes CDR1 MDHEN and CDR2 SYDVKM. A word on this clone: Its specific antigen is unknown. There are no base qualities to consult, and no much larger clone falls within one base.

CD8 naive samples were obtained by positive selection for CCR7 among CD45RO-negative cells, yielding a CD45RA+CCR7+ population from which TemRA cells were excluded. Healthy HIV-negative adults with no recently reported acute infections or vaccinations were included as donors. Only Caucasian adults living in Nashville, Tennessee, USA were represented among the donors. Blood was obtained by leukapheresis, after which PBMCs were separated by Ficoll-Histopaque density gradient centrifugation and cryopreserved in liquid nitrogen vapor phase. Purity and quantity of every magnetically sorted T cell population were checked by analytical flow cytometry. Each sorted fraction had its genomic DNA isolated and then quantified by UV absorbance on a Nanodrop 2000c. Using the deep immunoSEQ assay, TCR CDR3 regions were amplified from genomic DNA by multiplex PCR. Extracted genomic DNA from each cell subset was distributed evenly across all wells of several immunoSEQ 96-well plates, and each plate was treated as a replicate. For sorted subsets, approximately 210 ng genomic DNA, equal to about 30,000 T cell genomes, was loaded into each replicate PCR. The purified libraries were quantified using a Qubit 3.0 fluorometer, sized with a Bioanalyzer 2100, and then quantified again using the KAPA Library Quantification kit. A separate single-read 150-cycle Illumina NextSeq 550 flow cell was used to sequence each immunoSEQ 96-well plate. The authors' analysis ran thus. The immunoSEQ output contained only junctional sequences without quality scores, so filtering could not match that applied to full-length reads. To assign V/J genes and CDR3, sequences were annotated using PyIR, a Python wrapper for IgBLAST v1.9, with IMGT germline references. Any read was removed if the V/J assignment was weak (E-value above 1e-6), the CDR3 was missing, or the read contained stop codons, out-of-frame junctions, or ambiguous translated residues. V3J clonotypes were defined as sequences sharing an identical inferred V gene, J gene, and CDR3 amino acid sequence. The percentage overlap between two repertoires was calculated by dividing the number of shared unique clonotypes by the size of the smaller repertoire. Three approaches were used to assess repertoire richness: RTK rarefaction, the Chao1 estimator, and Recon v2.1 estimates of unobserved clonotypes. Generation probabilities were computed with OLGA for all TCRbeta clonotypes obtained by the gDNA method from four donors. Sourced from immuneACCESS, this table was stored by TCRdb with only in-frame sequences that have V and J called. A share of the clones is absent; for the studies checked, an unresolved V gene accounts for under half, and the remainder has no known explanation. V, J and clone size are taken as reported in that table, and D and trimming were inferred from the DNA itself. A total of millions of clones appear in this sample, just over 90% of them only once. The ten most abundant clones make up more than 1.5% of the sample.

The chain was built from TRBV28 and TRBJ2-1, with 10 bases in between that match TRBD2. The receptor's source is a man between 18 and 35 years old in good health. Some clones in this sample may be carry-over from other donors' samples. Specimen: naive CD8+ T cells from PBMCs. Reading the label with the study, this specimen's cell subset or site is: CD45RA+CCR7+. The DNA reads as follows: TGTGCCAGCCGAACTAGCGGGGCCTATGAGCAGTTCTTC. It specifies CASRTSGAYEQFF.